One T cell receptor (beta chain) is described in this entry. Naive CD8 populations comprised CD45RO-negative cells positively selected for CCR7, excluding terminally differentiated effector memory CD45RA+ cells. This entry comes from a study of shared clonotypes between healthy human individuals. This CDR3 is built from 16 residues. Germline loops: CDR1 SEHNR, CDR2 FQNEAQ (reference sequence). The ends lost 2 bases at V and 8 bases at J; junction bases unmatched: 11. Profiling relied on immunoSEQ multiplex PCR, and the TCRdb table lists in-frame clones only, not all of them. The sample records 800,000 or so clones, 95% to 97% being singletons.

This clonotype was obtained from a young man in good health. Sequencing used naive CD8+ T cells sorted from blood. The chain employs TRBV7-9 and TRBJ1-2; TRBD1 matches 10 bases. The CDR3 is CASSLPPRQGARGYTF. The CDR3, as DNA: TGTGCCAGCAGCTTACCCCCCCGACAGGGGGCGAGGGGCTACACCTTC.